This TCR beta chain was captured in a study of immune evolution from preneoplasia to lung adenocarcinoma. Study context: HLA loss of heterozygosity: 7% AIS, 15% MIA, 30% to 35% ADC, none AAH. Study-level points and caveats: Normal lung had highest clonality; later lesions appeared denser, more diverse. Normal lung had the highest top T cell clone frequencies.

This clone has more than one count but fewer than ten. No antigen is known for it. Patient tissue came from resections in Japan or China, 2014–2017. CDR3 length: 14 amino acids. V lost 3 bases and J 3 bases, leaving 10 bases between the germline ends. Looked up from germline, CDR1 is MDHEN and CDR2 is SYDVKM. This table comes from immunoSEQ multiplex PCR, and its TCRdb copy is limited to in-frame clones, with some not included. Among approximately 4,300 clones, around 88% were seen once, and the ten largest hold more than 2%. Sequencing input: FFPE lung adenocarcinoma in situ tissue. The TCR was taken from a person aged 55-80 years with lung adenocarcinoma. This chain joins TRBV28 and TRBJ2-3, with TRBD2 as a possible D gene (5 bases). The CDR3 nucleotides are TGTGCCAGCAGTTTCTTAAGCGGTACAGATACGCAGTATTTT. Amino acids: CASSFLSGTDTQYF.